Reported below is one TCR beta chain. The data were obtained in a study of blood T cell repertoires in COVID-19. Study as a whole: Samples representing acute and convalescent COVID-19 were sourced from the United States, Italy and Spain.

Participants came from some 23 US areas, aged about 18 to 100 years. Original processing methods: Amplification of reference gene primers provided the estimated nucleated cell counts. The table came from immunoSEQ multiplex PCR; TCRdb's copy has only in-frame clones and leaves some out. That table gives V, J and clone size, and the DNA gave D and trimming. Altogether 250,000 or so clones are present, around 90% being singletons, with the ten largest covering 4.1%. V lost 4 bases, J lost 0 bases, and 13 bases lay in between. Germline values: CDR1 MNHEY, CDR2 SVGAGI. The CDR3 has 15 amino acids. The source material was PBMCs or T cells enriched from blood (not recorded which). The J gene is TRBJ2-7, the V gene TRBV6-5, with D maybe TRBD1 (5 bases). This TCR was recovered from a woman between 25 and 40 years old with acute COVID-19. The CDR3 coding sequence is TGTGCCAGCAGTTCCAGGGTCGGAAGCTCCTACGAGCAGTACTTC. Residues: CASSSRVGSSYEQYF.